The 4 T cell receptor beta chains in this list originate from one sample, sequenced in a study of OX40 agonist ivuxolimab in advanced cancers. Assay used: immunoSEQ multiplex PCR; TCRdb lists only in-frame clones, some missing. The sample has 30,000 to 40,000 clones, 89% seen once. Sample: CD4+ or CD8+ T cells sorted from blood, taken in a trial of the OX40 agonist ivuxolimab. The receptors were sampled from an adult with an advanced solid tumor such as melanoma, head and neck, liver or kidney cancer.

The CDR3 loop is CASSLLAGGPRYTQYF. CDR3 in DNA: TGTGCCAGCAGTCTCCTAGCGGGAGGGCCTCGGTATACGCAGTATTTT. The chain employs TRBV27 and TRBJ2-3; 12 bases fit TRBD2. The V and J ends lost 5 bases and 7 bases, in that order; junction bases with no gene match: 10. The CDR3 sequence is 16 residues long. Germline V gene data show CDR1 as MNHEY and CDR2 as SMNVEV (reference sequence).

With regard to this clone: The same CDR3 can be traced to other DNA sequences in this sample. CDR3 bases: TGTGCCAGCAGCTTAAAGAACGAAGGGTCGAATGGCTACACCTTC. Its translation: CASSLKNEGSNGYTF. The J gene is TRBJ1-2, the V gene TRBV13; D is uncertain. There are 15 residues in the CDR3. V dropped 2 bases and J dropped 6 bases, with 16 bases sitting between them. Germline V gene lookup returns CDR1 PRHDT and CDR2 FYEKMQ (reference sequence).

The V call is TRBV7-9, the J call TRBJ2-7; possibly TRBD1 for D (6 bases). Trimming stripped 2 bases from V and 1 base from J, with 15 bases between. The CDR3 contains 16 residues. Germline values: CDR1 SEHNR, CDR2 FQNEAQ (reference sequence). The DNA of the CDR3 is TGTGCCAGCAGCTTAACGGGGACAAGAAGGTCCTACGAGCAGTACTTC. The encoded protein is CASSLTGTRRSYEQYF. The full variable domain, in which reference TRBV7-9 and TRBJ2-7 provide the parts outside the CDR3, is DTGVSQNPRHKITKRGQNVTFRCDPISEHNRLYWYRQTLGQGPEFLTYFQNEAQLEKSRLLSDRFSAERPKGSFSTLEIQRTEQGDSAMYLCASSLTGTRRSYEQYFGPGTRLTVT.

The rearrangement links TRBV6-5 to TRBJ2-4; D is perhaps TRBD2 (5 bases). V was trimmed by 5 bases and J by 1 base, leaving 9 bases between them. The CDR3 spans 14 residues. In germline, CDR1 is MNHEY, CDR2 SVGAGI. The CDR3 nucleotides read TGTGCCAGCAGTCCGGGGTCGGCCAAAAACATTCAGTACTTC. This sequence encodes CASSPGSAKNIQYF.